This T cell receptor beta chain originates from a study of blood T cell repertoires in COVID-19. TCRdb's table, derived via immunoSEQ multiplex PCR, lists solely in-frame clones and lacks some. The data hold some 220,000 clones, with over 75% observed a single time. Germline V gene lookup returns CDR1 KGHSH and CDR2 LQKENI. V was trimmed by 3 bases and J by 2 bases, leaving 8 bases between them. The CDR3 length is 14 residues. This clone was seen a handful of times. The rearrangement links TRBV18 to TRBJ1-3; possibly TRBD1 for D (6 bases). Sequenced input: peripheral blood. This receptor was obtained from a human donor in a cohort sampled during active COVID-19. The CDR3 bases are TGTGCCAGCTCACCTTACAGGGCTGGAAACACCATATATTTT. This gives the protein CASSPYRAGNTIYF.